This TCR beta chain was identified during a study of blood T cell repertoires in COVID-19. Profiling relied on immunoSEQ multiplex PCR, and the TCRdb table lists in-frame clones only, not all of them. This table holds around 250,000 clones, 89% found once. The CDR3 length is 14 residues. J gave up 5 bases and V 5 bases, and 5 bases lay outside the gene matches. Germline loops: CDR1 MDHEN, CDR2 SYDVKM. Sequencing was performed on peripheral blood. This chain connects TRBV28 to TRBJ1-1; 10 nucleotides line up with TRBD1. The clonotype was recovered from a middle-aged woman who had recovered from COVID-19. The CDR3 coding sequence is TGTGCCAGCAGTCCGACAGGGGGCGAGACTGAAGCTTTCTTT. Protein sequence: CASSPTGGETEAFF.